These T cell receptor beta chains were read from a single sample in a study of blood T cell repertoires in COVID-19. Sequencing was performed with immunoSEQ multiplex PCR; in TCRdb, only in-frame clones are kept and a portion is missing. Of about 170,000 clones listed, 80% to 90% are singletons. Material: peripheral blood. The receptors originated from a woman in her sixties or seventies who had recovered from COVID-19. Both conserved end residues are part of each CDR3. D genes are given only for firm matches. Size values are once, few and many counts, or a class for expanded clones, and some rows have none.

>TRBD2|TRBJ2-1|TRBV7-2|NA
TGTGCCAGCAGCCTTAGACTAGCGGGAGCAATCTACAATGAGCAGTTCTTC
CASSLRLAGAIYNEQFF
>TRBD2|TRBJ2-1|TRBV2|NA
TGTGCCACCGGACTAGCGGGTGGGCAGCAGTTCTTC
CATGLAGGQQFF
>TRBD1|TRBJ1-3|TRBV5-4|once
TGTGCCAGCAGCCAGAGAGGGGGCCCCGGAAACACCATATATTTT
CASSQRGGPGNTIYF
>NA|TRBJ2-2|TRBV9|NA
TGTGCCAGCAGCACCAGGGCCGGGGAGCTGTTTTTT
CASSTRAGELFF
>TRBD1|TRBJ2-7|TRBV19|NA
TGTGCCAGTAGTCCACCGACAGGGAAGGGGAACTACGAGCAGTACTTC
CASSPPTGKGNYEQYF
>NA|TRBJ1-6|TRBV7-2|NA
TGTGCCAGCAGCTTACCCCCAGGGCTGTCACCCCTCCACTTT
CASSLPPGLSPLHF
>TRBD2|TRBJ2-1|TRBV10-1|NA
TGCGCCAGCAGTGAGGGGACTAGCGGATACAATGAGCAGTTCTTC
CASSEGTSGYNEQFF
>NA|TRBJ1-2|TRBV15|few
TGTGCCACCAGCAGAGCTGGGCAGCGAGGGAGCTATGGCTACACCTTC
CATSRAGQRGSYGYTF
>NA|TRBJ2-1|TRBV7-8|NA
TGTGCCAGCAGCTTAGTGACGGCGGATGAGCAGTTCTTC
CASSLVTADEQFF
>NA|TRBJ2-7|TRBV4-1|NA
TGCGCCAGCAGCCCTAATACGGCAGGTTACGAGCAGTACTTC
CASSPNTAGYEQYF
>TRBD1|TRBJ1-2|TRBV6-5|NA
TGTGCCAGCAGCTTACGACAGGGCAATGGCTACACCTTC
CASSLRQGNGYTF
>NA|TRBJ2-7|TRBV29-1|many
TGCAGCGTTGGGAAGGAGAGTGACGAGCAGTACTTC
CSVGKESDEQYF
>NA|TRBJ1-3|TRBV19|NA
TGTGCCAGTTGGTCCGGCTCGGGCACCATATATTTT
CASWSGSGTIYF
>NA|TRBJ2-2|TRBV6-4|many
TGTGCCAGCAGCCCCGGGACTACCGGGGAGCTGTTTTTT
CASSPGTTGELFF
>TRBD2|TRBJ2-5|TRBV15|NA
TGTGCCACCACCCGGGACTACGCCATTTTGGAGACCCAGTACTTC
CATTRDYAILETQYF
>NA|TRBJ2-4|TRBV20-1|NA
TGCAGTGCTAGTTTGGCCGTGAAAAACATTCAGTACTTC
CSASLAVKNIQYF
>TRBD1|TRBJ1-4|TRBV6-1|NA
TGTGCCAGCACCGACAGGGTTTCTAATGAAAAACTGTTTTTT
CASTDRVSNEKLFF
>TRBD1|TRBJ1-2|TRBV5-1|NA
TGCGCCAGCAGCAGTAACAGGGGGCCTGGCTACACCTTC
CASSSNRGPGYTF
>NA|TRBJ1-3|TRBV12-3/TRBV12-4|few
TGTGCCAGCAGCCACAGCTCTGGAAACACCATATATTTT
CASSHSSGNTIYF
>TRBD2|TRBJ2-1|TRBV5-1|NA
TGCGCCAGCAGCTCGGGACTAGCGGGACCGACCGACTACAATGAGCAGTTCTTC
CASSSGLAGPTDYNEQFF
>NA|TRBJ1-5|TRBV4-2|NA
TGTGCCAGCAGCCACGCGTATAGCAATCAGCCCCAGCATTTT
CASSHAYSNQPQHF
>NA|TRBJ2-7|TRBV7-3|NA
TGTGCCAGCAGCTTAACGGCGGGGACGGCCTACGAGCAGTACTTC
CASSLTAGTAYEQYF
>NA|TRBJ1-2|TRBV4-2|few
TGTGCCAGCAGCCAAGGTCAGGGCAGGGCCCCCTATGGCTACACCTTC
CASSQGQGRAPYGYTF
>TRBD2|TRBJ2-3|TRBV28|NA
TGTGCCAGCAGCAAGCAGGGCGGGAGTTGGGTGGATACGCAGTATTTT
CASSKQGGSWVDTQYF
>TRBD2|TRBJ2-2|TRBV27|NA
TGTGCCAGCAGTTTACTAGCGGGTAGCGCGAACACCGGGGAGCTGTTTTTT
CASSLLAGSANTGELFF
>NA|TRBJ2-7|TRBV7-2|NA
TGTGCCAGCAGACCGCGGGACGCCTACGAGCAGTACTTC
CASRPRDAYEQYF
>TRBD1|TRBJ1-1|TRBV12-5|NA
TGTGCTAGTGGGAGGACCCAGGGGGTGGGTACTGAAGCTTTCTTT
CASGRTQGVGTEAFF
>NA|TRBJ1-1|TRBV6-5|NA
TGTGCCAGCAGTTACACCACAGCGAACACTGAAGCTTTCTTT
CASSYTTANTEAFF
>NA|TRBJ1-4|TRBV28|NA
TGTGCCAGCAGGGCCCTTAATGAAAAACTGTTTTTT
CASRALNEKLFF
>TRBD1|TRBJ1-2|TRBV4-1|NA
TGCGCCAGCAGCCAAGGGACAGGGGATTATGGCTACACCTTC
CASSQGTGDYGYTF
>TRBD1|TRBJ2-3|TRBV5-4|NA
TGTGCCAGCAGCTTTGGGGACAGGGTTACAGATACGCAGTATTTT
CASSFGDRVTDTQYF
>TRBD1|TRBJ1-2|TRBV3-1/TRBV3-2|NA
TGTGCCAGCAGCCAAGCCCCAAGGGACAGGTTAACGTATGGCTACACCTTC
CASSQAPRDRLTYGYTF
>NA|TRBJ2-7|TRBV11-2|NA
TGTGCCAGCAGCTTATCGAACCGTTTCGGGGACGAGCAGTACTTC
CASSLSNRFGDEQYF
>TRBD2|TRBJ2-1|TRBV9|NA
TGTGCCAGCAGCCCCCAAGCGGGAGTGGAGAATGAGCAGTTCTTC
CASSPQAGVENEQFF
>TRBD2|TRBJ2-7|TRBV7-3|NA
TGTGCCAGCAGCTTACGGGGGGGGGCATACCCCTCCTACGAGCAGTACTTC
CASSLRGGAYPSYEQYF